These 4 T cell receptor beta chains came from one sample sequenced in a study of OX40 agonist ivuxolimab in advanced cancers. Libraries were prepared by immunoSEQ multiplex PCR; TCRdb keeps only in-frame clonotypes and omits some of them. The sample includes about 79,000 clones, around 94% of them seen just once. Here the sequenced sample was CD4+ or CD8+ T cells sorted from blood, taken in a trial of the OX40 agonist ivuxolimab. All receptors come from an adult with an advanced solid tumor such as melanoma, head and neck, liver or kidney cancer.

The chain carries TRBV29-1 and TRBJ2-7; D is undetermined. V was pared by 0 bases and J by 1 base, with 13 bases between. The CDR3 is 15 residues long. Germline CDR1 and CDR2: SQVTM and ANQGSEA. DNA for the CDR3: TGCAGCGTTGAAGAAAAGGGAAAGGGATCCTACGAGCAGTACTTC. This sequence encodes CSVEEKGKGSYEQYF.

The chain is built from TRBV6-6 and TRBJ2-3, with D unresolved. The germline CDR1 and CDR2 sequences are MNHNY and SVGAGI (reference sequence). Trimming left V 2 bases short and J 0 bases short, with 12 bases between. The CDR3 sequence is 16 residues long. This chain's CDR3 is CASSYLTYISTDTQYF. The DNA for the CDR3 is TGTGCCAGCAGTTACCTTACTTACATCAGCACAGATACGCAGTATTTT.

This clone was recorded only once. The chain uses TRBV19 and TRBJ2-5; tentative D call: TRBD2 (5 bases). CDR1 and CDR2 (germline): LNHDA, SQIVND (reference sequence). V lost 6 bases, J lost 0 bases, and 17 bases lay in between. This CDR3 spans 16 amino acids. CDR3 sequence reads: CASSQSLGGYQETQYF. Here the CDR3 DNA reads TGTGCCAGTAGCCAATCCCTCGGAGGTTACCAAGAGACCCAGTACTTC.

This clone has just one count. The CDR3 sequence is CASSYGPGDEQYF. The CDR3 DNA reads as TGTGCCAGCAGCTACGGCCCGGGGGACGAGCAGTACTTC. The chain is built from TRBV11-3 and TRBJ2-7; tentative D call: TRBD2 (6 bases). The germline gives CDR1 SGHNT, CDR2 YENEEA. Trimming stripped 4 bases from V and 5 bases from J, with 12 bases between. The CDR3 consists of 13 residues. The full variable domain, with the rest looked up from reference TRBV11-3 and TRBJ2-7, is EAGVVQSPRYKIIEKKQPVAFWCNPISGHNTLYWYLQNLGQGPELLIRYENEEAVDDSQLPKDRFSAERLKGVDSTLKIQPAELGDSAVYLCASSYGPGDEQYFGPGTRLTVT.